This paragraph reports one TCR beta chain. The clone's antigen remains unknown. No base-level quality is on record; no much larger clone is a single base apart. The method was the immunoSEQ multiplex PCR assay. Per the original workflow: A statistical classification framework was developed to diagnose cytomegalovirus status using the catalog of TCR beta chain sequences. This is the immuneACCESS table as TCRdb keeps it, with only in-frame sequences that have V and J called. A part of the clones is gone; compared with another copy, unresolved V genes explain less than half, and the rest is unexplained. V, J and clone size derive from that table, while D and trimming were established from the DNA sequence. The sample table records 150,000 to 200,000 clones; approximately 87% of these occur just once. The ten largest clones capture 5% to 7% of the sample. The data belong to a study of cytomegalovirus exposure and HLA in healthy donors (dated by TCRdb to the late 2010s). Turning to the overall study: According to a later analysis, the 120 or so validation repertoires were produced on the same platform as the 666 repertoires of the first cohort. The study aimed to test whether cataloging public T cell receptors could reveal signatures of past pathogen exposure. A separate validation cohort of approximately 120 different subjects was used in addition to the 666-subject first cohort. To predict cytomegalovirus infection status, the study brought together high-throughput TCR immunosequencing, statistical association of individual TCRs with disease status, and machine learning.

Counted from cysteine to phenylalanine, this CDR3 has 14 amino acids. This entry keeps only the CDR3 DNA: 42 bases, framed from base 1. The germline V gene yields MDHEN for CDR1 and SYDVKM for CDR2. The trim is 9 bases for V and 6 bases for J, with a gap of 17 bases between the germline ends. Donors formed part of the validation cohort, which comprised some 120 subjects and was distinct from the first cohort of 666 subjects. Results and caveats for the whole study, not just this receptor: A later analysis lacked HLA typing for the validation cohort, so it scored co-occurrence in that cohort across all 110 or so repertoires. While some public TCRs were present in many individuals, most TCR sequences turned up only very rarely across donors. The study gave a list of 150 to 200 TCR beta chains associated with cytomegalovirus. In a later analysis, TCRs clustered in the first cohort were found to also tend to co-occur in the approximately 120 validation repertoires, with approximately 95% of cluster scores above 0. Cytomegalovirus status was reported to be diagnosed by the classifier with high specificity and sensitivity in both the original and validation cohorts. Three of the identified cytomegalovirus-associated TCR beta chains were confirmed in vitro to be specific for cytomegalovirus antigens. It was suggested by the authors that the approach could potentially be generalized to other disease states and immunological phenotypes.

Recombination joined TRBV28 with TRBJ2-2; the D match is possibly TRBD1 or TRBD2, with 6 bases aligned in each. Specimen: PBMCs. This clonotype was obtained from a woman in her 30s in good health and CMV-seronegative. The CDR3 protein sequence reads: CASGRGRGPGELFF. The DNA sequence is TGTGCCAGTGGACGGGGGCGCGGTCCCGGGGAGCTGTTTTTT.